These T cell receptor beta chains were read from a single sample in a study of neurological immune-mediated disorders. TCRdb re-called the 5' RACE reads through MiXCR, storing one row per CDR3 protein. The sample records fewer than 11,000 distinct CDR3 sequences, 20% to 25% being singletons. The specimen was CD8+ T cells from blood. The receptors here all came from a woman aged 55-75 years with HTLV-1-associated myelopathy (HAM/TSP). Each CDR3 is given with its conserved first and last residue. A D gene is named only where the DNA matches it firmly. Clone size, where shown, is once, few, many, or a class for clones that have expanded.

j_call d_call clone_size v_call cdr3_nt cdr3_aa
TRBJ1-1 - - TRBV5-5 TGTGCCAGCTATAGCCACCTACTCGGGGGCACTGAAGCTTTCTTT CASYSHLLGGTEAFF
TRBJ1-2 - many TRBV4-1 TGCGCCAGCAGCCAAGGGGGGGGCTGGGGCTACACCTTC CASSQGGGWGYTF
TRBJ2-2 TRBD1 many TRBV20-1 TGCAGTGCTAGTTCCGGGACAGGGAGGGCAACCGGGGAGCTGTTTTTT CSASSGTGRATGELFF
TRBJ2-1 TRBD1 many TRBV20-1 TGCAGTGCTAGAGTCGACAGGGACTACAATGAGCAGTTCTTC CSARVDRDYNEQFF
TRBJ2-7 - - TRBV7-2 TGTGCCAACAGCGTCGAGGGACTCCTCTACGAGCAGTACTTC CANSVEGLLYEQYF
TRBJ2-1 TRBD2 few TRBV6-2/TRBV6-3 TGTGCCAGCAGTTACTTCGGGGGGGCGGCCAATGAGCAGTTCTTC CASSYFGGAANEQFF
TRBJ2-1 TRBD2 many TRBV20-1 TGCAGTGCTAATGGGCTAGCGGACTACAATGAGCAGTTCTTC CSANGLADYNEQFF
TRBJ2-2 TRBD1 - TRBV2 TGTGCCAGCAGTGGCGACAGGGGGCGGACCGGGGAGCTGTTTTTT CASSGDRGRTGELFF
TRBJ1-1 - medium-sized TRBV5-1 TGCGCCAGCAGCTTTTCGGGGACGTACACTGAAGCTTTCTTT CASSFSGTYTEAFF
TRBJ2-3 - - TRBV5-1 TGCGCCAGCAGCCCCGAGTCGGCCACAGATACGCAGTATTTT CASSPESATDTQYF
TRBJ2-7 TRBD2 - TRBV20-1 TGCAGTGCCACTAGCGGGGGAGGTTACGAGCAGTACTTC CSATSGGGYEQYF
TRBJ2-7 TRBD1 many TRBV10-3 TGTGCCATCGGGGACAGCCTCTACGAGCAGTACTTC CAIGDSLYEQYF
TRBJ2-5 TRBD1 many TRBV5-1 TGCGCCAGCAGCTTGTATGGACAGGGATTGAAAGAGACCCAGTACTTC CASSLYGQGLKETQYF
TRBJ1-1 - many TRBV20-1 TGCAGTGCGTCTACGGCCCGGGCTGAAGCTTTCTTT CSASTARAEAFF
TRBJ2-5 - - TRBV5-1 TGCGCCAGCAGCTTCGGGGGCGCGGAGACCCAGTACTTC CASSFGGAETQYF
TRBJ2-1 - - TRBV7-6 TGTGCCAGCAGCTTAGCGGTGAGGGCCGGCAATGAGCAGTTCTTC CASSLAVRAGNEQFF
TRBJ2-7 - - TRBV9 TGTGCCAGCTATCGCAGGGGCTGGTACGAGCAGTACTTC CASYRRGWYEQYF
TRBJ2-5 - - TRBV6-5 TGTGCCAGCAGTTACGAGGGTTCGGGGTTGGAGACCCAGTACTTC CASSYEGSGLETQYF
TRBJ1-5 TRBD1 many TRBV15 TGTGCCACCAGCTACGACAGGGAAAAGGATCAGCCCCAGCATTTT CATSYDREKDQPQHF
TRBJ1-1 - many TRBV5-1 TGCGCCAGCAGCTTGGCCCCAGGGTGGGCCACTGAAGCTTTCTTT CASSLAPGWATEAFF
TRBJ1-2 - many TRBV20-1 TGCAGTGCACAGGACAGTAACTATGGCTACACCTTC CSAQDSNYGYTF
TRBJ2-2 - many TRBV5-5 TGTGCCAGCAGCTTGGCGGTGACCGGGGAGCTGTTTTTT CASSLAVTGELFF